The clone carrying this T cell receptor beta chain has only a few counts. Its antigen is not identified. The study included ophthalmopathy patients with Clinical Activity Score at least 3, NOSPECS grade at least 4 and duration under 3 months. Exclusion criteria comprised uncontrolled infection, other autoimmune disease, pregnancy or lactation. This specimen comes from a study of T cells in Graves' hyperthyroidism and ophthalmopathy. There were TCR beta CDR3 regions amplified from RNA transcripts. The HTBI primer set drove a first-round RT-PCR of the TCR CDR3. In TCRdb, the multiplex PCR reads were re-called with MiXCR into one record per CDR3 protein. This sample has 640,000 or so distinct CDR3 sequences, with 11% to 15% found just once. Study-level findings and limits: Before onset, by a median of approximately 6.8 months, the model predicted ophthalmopathy. The authors' 13 V-J model separated ophthalmopathy from stable hyperthyroidism.

The CDR3 runs to 16 residues. The germline gives CDR1 LNHDA, CDR2 SQIVND (reference sequence). Trimming removed 3 bases from V and 9 bases from J, with 21 bases in between. Specimen: blood. The sequence was obtained from a woman younger than 30 with Graves' ophthalmopathy. The chain is built from TRBV19 and TRBJ2-1; D might be TRBD2 (7 bases). CDR3 sequence reads: CASSMAGARGFSEQFF. Written as DNA, the CDR3 is TGTGCCAGTAGTATGGCGGGGGCCCGGGGTTTTAGTGAGCAGTTCTTC.